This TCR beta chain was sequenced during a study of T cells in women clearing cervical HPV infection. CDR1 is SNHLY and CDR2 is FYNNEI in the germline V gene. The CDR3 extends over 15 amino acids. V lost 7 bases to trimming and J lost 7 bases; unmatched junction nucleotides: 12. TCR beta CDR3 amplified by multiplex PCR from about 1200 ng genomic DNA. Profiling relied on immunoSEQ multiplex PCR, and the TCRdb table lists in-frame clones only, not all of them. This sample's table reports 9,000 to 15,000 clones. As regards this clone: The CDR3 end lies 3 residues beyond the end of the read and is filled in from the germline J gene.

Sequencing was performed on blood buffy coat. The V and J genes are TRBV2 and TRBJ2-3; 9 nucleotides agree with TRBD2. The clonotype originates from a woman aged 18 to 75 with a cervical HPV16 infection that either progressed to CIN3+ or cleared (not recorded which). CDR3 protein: CASTPSLAGHYTQYF. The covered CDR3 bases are TGTGCCAGCACCCCGAGTCTAGCGGGACACTATACG.